Shown below are 5 T cell receptor beta chains from a single sample sequenced in a study of OX40 agonist ivuxolimab in advanced cancers. Method: immunoSEQ multiplex PCR; TCRdb's copy keeps in-frame clones and lacks some. The repertoire has approximately 60,000 clones, 70% to 90% of them found once; the top ten carry about 2.7%. Sequencing was performed on CD4+ or CD8+ T cells sorted from blood, taken in a trial of the OX40 agonist ivuxolimab. Receptor source: an adult with an advanced solid tumor such as melanoma, head and neck, liver or kidney cancer.

V is TRBV11-3 and J is TRBJ1-1, with 7 nucleotides matching TRBD1. J lost 1 base, V lost 6 bases, and 5 bases had no gene match. The germline CDR1 and CDR2 sequences are SGHNT and YENEEA. This CDR3 comprises 14 residues. CDR3 nucleotides: TGTGCCAGCAGTGTAAGACAGGGGAACACTGAAGCTTTCTTT. Residues: CASSVRQGNTEAFF.

The genes are TRBV18 and TRBJ1-6, with TRBD1 matching over 7 bases. The ends lost 2 bases at V and 5 bases at J; junction bases unmatched: 3. This CDR3 contains 15 residues. CDR1 is KGHSH and CDR2 is LQKENI in the germline V gene. CDR3 sequence reads: CASSPSGTDNSPLHF. In nucleotides, the CDR3 is TGTGCCAGCTCACCAAGTGGGACAGATAATTCACCCCTCCACTTT. Variable domain in full (rest from reference TRBV18 and TRBJ1-6): NAGVMQNPRHLVRRRGQEARLRCSPMKGHSHVYWYRQLPEEGLKFMVYLQKENIIDESGMPKERFSAEFPKEGPSILRIQQVVRGDSAAYFCASSPSGTDNSPLHFGNGTRLTVT.

The rearrangement joins TRBV9 to TRBJ2-5; 14 bases agree with TRBD2. Germline V gene lookup returns CDR1 SGDLS and CDR2 YYNGEE. The CDR3 totals 17 residues. Unmatched junction bases numbered 6, after V lost 3 bases and J lost 2 bases. The chain's CDR3 is CASSEGLAGVVQETQYF. CDR3 in DNA: TGTGCCAGCAGCGAGGGACTAGCGGGAGTCGTACAAGAGACCCAGTACTTC.

The chain couples TRBV7-2 to TRBJ2-2, with D possibly being TRBD1 (5 bases). The CDR3 extends over 15 amino acids. The germline V and J ends were trimmed by 2 bases and 2 bases, with 9 bases remaining between them. The germline CDR1 and CDR2 sequences are SGHTA and FQGNSA. The CDR3 region is CASSLSRVNTGELFF. As DNA, the CDR3 is TGTGCCAGCAGCTTATCCAGGGTCAACACCGGGGAGCTGTTTTTT.

This clone was detected once. This rearrangement joins TRBV4-3 to TRBJ1-6; 10 bases map to TRBD1. This CDR3 has 16 residues. The junction had 6 bases not matched to a gene; V was cut back by 3 bases and J by 7 bases. Germline V gives CDR1 LGHNA, CDR2 YSLEER. This CDR3 reads CASSQKPGQGNSPLHF. In DNA, the CDR3 is TGCGCCAGCAGCCAGAAGCCGGGACAGGGGAATTCACCCCTCCACTTT.